This T cell receptor (beta chain) was sequenced during a study of T-cell reconstitution after alpha-beta-depleted transplantation in children. Study-level points and caveats: Newly produced T cells mostly provided counts and TCRbeta diversity after one year, as hyperexpanded clones declined. Diversity of TCRbeta at day 60 was high in some patients, arising from surviving recipient T cells and thymic progenitors. Expanded graft clones numbering several hundred reportedly gave rise to alpha-beta T cells about two months after transplant.

Using unique molecular identifiers, the investigators prepared the TCRbeta library. MiXCR, applied by TCRdb to the PCR reads, yields one record per CDR3 protein. The sample contains almost 500,000 distinct CDR3 sequences, roughly a tenth of which appear only once. This clonotype has only a few counts. The antigen is not known. This CDR3 is built from 14 residues. Deletions cut 2 bases from V and 5 bases from J, with 10 bases between. Germline values: CDR1 MNHEY, CDR2 SVGEGT. The V gene is TRBV6-2 or TRBV6-3, the J gene TRBJ2-1, with D perhaps TRBD1 or TRBD2 (6 bases each). The sequence was obtained from a child aged 2-9 years with inherited bone marrow failure, due to receive a stem cell transplant. Here the sequenced sample was PBMCs, taken before TCRalphabeta/CD19-depleted stem cell transplant. CDR3 nucleotide sequence: TGTGCCAGCAGTTACGAGGGGGGTCACAATGAGCAGTTCTTC. It encodes CASSYEGGHNEQFF.